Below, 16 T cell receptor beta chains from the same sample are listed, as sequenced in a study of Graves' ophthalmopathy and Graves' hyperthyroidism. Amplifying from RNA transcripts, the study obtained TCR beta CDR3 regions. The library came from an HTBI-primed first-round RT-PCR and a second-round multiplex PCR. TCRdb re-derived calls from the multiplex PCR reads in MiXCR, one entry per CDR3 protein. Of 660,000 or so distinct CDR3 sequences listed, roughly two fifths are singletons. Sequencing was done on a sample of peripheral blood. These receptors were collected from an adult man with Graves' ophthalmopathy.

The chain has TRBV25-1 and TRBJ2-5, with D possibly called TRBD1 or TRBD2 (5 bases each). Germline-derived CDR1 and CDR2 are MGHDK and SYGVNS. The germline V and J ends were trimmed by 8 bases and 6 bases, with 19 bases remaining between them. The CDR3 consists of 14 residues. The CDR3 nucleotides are TGTGCCAGCGTTGAAGAAGTAAGGGGACAGACCCAGTACTTC. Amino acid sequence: CASVEEVRGQTQYF.

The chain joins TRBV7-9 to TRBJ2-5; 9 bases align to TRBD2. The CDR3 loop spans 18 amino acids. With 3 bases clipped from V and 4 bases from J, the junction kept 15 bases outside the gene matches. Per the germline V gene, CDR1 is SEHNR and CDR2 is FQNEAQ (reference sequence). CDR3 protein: CASSLAGAGGLRGETQYF. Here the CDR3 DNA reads TGTGCCAGCAGCTTGGCTGGTGCGGGAGGGCTCCGCGGAGAGACCCAGTACTTC.

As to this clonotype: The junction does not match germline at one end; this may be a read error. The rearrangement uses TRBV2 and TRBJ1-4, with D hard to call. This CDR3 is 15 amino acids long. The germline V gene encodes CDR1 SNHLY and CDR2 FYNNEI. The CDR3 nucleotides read TGTGCCATCAGTCGGGAGGGCACGACTAATGAAAAACTGTTTTTT. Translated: CAISREGTTNEKLFF.

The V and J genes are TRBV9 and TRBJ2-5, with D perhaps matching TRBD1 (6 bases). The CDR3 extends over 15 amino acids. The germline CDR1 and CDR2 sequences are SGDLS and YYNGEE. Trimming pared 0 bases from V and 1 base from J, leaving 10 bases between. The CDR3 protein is CASSVEGTPQETQYF. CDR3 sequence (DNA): TGTGCCAGCAGCGTAGAGGGGACACCCCAAGAGACCCAGTACTTC.

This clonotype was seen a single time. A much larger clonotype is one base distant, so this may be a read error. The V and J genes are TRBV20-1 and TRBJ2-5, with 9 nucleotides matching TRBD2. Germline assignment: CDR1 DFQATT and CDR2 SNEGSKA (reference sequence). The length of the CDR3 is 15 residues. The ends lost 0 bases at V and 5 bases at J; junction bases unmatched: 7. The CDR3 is CSARDPRTSVETQYF. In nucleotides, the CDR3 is TGCAGTGCTAGAGATCCGCGGACTAGCGTGGAGACCCAGTACTTC.

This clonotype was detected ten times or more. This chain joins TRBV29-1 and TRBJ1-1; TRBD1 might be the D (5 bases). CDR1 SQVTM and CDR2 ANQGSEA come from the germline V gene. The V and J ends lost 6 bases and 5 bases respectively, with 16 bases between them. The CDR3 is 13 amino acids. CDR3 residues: CSVAPGKRTEAFF. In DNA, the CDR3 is TGCAGCGTGGCACCAGGGAAAAGGACTGAAGCTTTCTTT.

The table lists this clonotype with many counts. The CDR3 sequence: CASSLGSRNTEAFF. CDR3 bases: TGTGCCAGCAGCTTAGGATCGAGGAACACTGAAGCTTTCTTT. J is TRBJ1-1 and V is TRBV7-8; D gene unclear. Trimming cost V 1 base and J 1 base, with 7 bases left between them. This CDR3 region has 14 residues. From germline, CDR1 is SGHVS and CDR2 FQNEAQ.

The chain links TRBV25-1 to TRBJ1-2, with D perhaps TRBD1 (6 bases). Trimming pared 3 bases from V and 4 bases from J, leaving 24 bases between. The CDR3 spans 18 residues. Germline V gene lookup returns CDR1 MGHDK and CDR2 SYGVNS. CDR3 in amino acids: CASSDGTDLVSTGYGYTF. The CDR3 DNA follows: TGTGCCAGCAGTGACGGGACGGATTTGGTGTCGACAGGCTATGGCTACACCTTC.

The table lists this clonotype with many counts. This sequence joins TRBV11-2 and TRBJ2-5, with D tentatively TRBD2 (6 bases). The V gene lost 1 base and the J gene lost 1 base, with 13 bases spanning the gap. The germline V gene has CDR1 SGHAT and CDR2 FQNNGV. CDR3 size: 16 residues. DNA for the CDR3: TGTGCCAGCAGCTTAGTGTCAGGGACTTTCCAAGAGACCCAGTACTTC. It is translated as CASSLVSGTFQETQYF.

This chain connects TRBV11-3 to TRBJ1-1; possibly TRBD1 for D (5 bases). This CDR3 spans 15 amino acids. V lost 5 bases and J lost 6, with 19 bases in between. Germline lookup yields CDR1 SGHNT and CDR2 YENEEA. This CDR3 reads CASSPWGGIGAEAFF. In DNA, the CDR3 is TGTGCCAGCAGCCCCTGGGGGGGGATTGGAGCTGAAGCTTTCTTT.

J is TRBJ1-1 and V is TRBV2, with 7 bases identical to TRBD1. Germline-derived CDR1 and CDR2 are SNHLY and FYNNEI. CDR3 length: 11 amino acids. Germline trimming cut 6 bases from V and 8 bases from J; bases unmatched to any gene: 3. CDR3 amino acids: CASRETGEAFF. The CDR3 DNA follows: TGTGCCAGCAGGGAGACAGGGGAAGCTTTCTTT.

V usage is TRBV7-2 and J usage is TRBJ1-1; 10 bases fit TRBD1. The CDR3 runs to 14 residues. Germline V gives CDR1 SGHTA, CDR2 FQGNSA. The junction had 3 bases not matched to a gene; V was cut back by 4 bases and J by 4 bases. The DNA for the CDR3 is TGTGCCAGCAGCTGGGACAGGGGTACCACTGAAGCTTTCTTT. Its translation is CASSWDRGTTEAFF.

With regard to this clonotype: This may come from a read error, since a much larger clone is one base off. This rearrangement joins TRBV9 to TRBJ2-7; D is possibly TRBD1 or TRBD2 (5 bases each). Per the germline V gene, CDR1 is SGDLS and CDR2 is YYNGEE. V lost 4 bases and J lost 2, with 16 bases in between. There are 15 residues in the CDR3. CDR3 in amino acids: CASSPRGTPAYEQYF. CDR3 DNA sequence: TGTGCCAGCAGCCCCCGGGGCACCCCGGCCTACGAGCAGTACTTC.

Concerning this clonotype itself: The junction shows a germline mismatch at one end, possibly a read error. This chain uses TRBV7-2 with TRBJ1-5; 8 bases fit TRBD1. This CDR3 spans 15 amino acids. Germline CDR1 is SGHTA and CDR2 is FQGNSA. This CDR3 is CACSTHRGSNQPQHF. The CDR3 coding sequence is TGCGCCTGCAGCACCCACAGGGGGTCCAATCAGCCCCAGCATTTT.

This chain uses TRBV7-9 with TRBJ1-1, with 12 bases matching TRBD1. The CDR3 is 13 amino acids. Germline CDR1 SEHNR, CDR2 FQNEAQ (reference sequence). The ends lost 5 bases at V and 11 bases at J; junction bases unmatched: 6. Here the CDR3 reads CASSPGQGASAFF. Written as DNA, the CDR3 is TGTGCCAGCAGCCCGGGACAGGGGGCATCGGCTTTCTTT. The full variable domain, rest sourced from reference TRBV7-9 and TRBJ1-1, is DTGVSQNPRHKITKRGQNVTFRCDPISEHNRLYWYRQTLGQGPEFLTYFQNEAQLEKSRLLSDRFSAERPKGSFSTLEIQRTEQGDSAMYLCASSPGQGASAFFGQGTRLTVV.

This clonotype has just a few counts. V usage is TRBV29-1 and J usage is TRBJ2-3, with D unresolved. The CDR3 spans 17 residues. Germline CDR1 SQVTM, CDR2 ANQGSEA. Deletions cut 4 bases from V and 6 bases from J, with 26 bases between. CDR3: CSVGPLDGFSQRDTQYF. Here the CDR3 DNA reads TGCAGCGTTGGGCCCCTGGATGGTTTTAGCCAAAGGGATACGCAGTATTTT.